This T cell receptor beta chain was sequenced for a study of graft-versus-host responses after intestinal transplantation. Looking at the study overall: Recipients were all induced with anti-thymocyte globulin, then given tacrolimus and steroids for about three years. Study findings and constraints: Early post-transplant falls in HvG clones accompanied the peak levels of circulating GvH clones. GvH clones appeared in recipient marrow, some first in ileum or blood.

Concerning this clone: Its antigen is undetermined.

Each post-transplant marrow sample came from the posterior iliac crest or another site. Germline V gene sequence: CDR1 SGHAT, CDR2 FQNNGV. V was trimmed by 1 base and J by 6 bases, leaving 15 bases between them. There are 16 residues in the CDR3. Assay: immunoSEQ multiplex PCR; the TCRdb copy retains only in-frame clones and omits some. The repertoire includes roughly 69,000 clones, roughly 92% of them detected once, and 6.5% to 8% sits in the top ten. This receptor was identified in a human patient who received an intestinal transplant, so some T cells may come from the graft donor. The chain combines TRBV11-2 with TRBJ1-4; no firm D call. The specimen comprised bone marrow, sampled almost 750 days after intestinal transplantation. The CDR3 region has the DNA TGTGCCAGCAGCTTAGTTAATTGGGGATCGGATGAAAAACTGTTTTTT. It specifies CASSLVNWGSDEKLFF.